This TCR beta chain emerged from a study of patients and donors after allogeneic stem cell transplantation. This clonotype has just a few counts. V was clipped by 6 bases and J by 0 bases, with 14 bases between them. The CDR3 length is 14 residues. The germline gives CDR1 SQVTM, CDR2 ANQGSEA. TCRdb ran MiXCR on the RT-PCR reads and lists one entry per CDR3 protein. The data show about 410,000 distinct CDR3 sequences, with approximately 16% seen just once and over 6% held by the top ten. The gene calls are TRBV29-1 and TRBJ1-1; D is possibly TRBD1 (6 bases). This TCR derives from a human donor who was either an allogeneic HSCT recipient or a stem cell or donor lymphocyte infusion donor (not recorded which). It is not recorded whose cells these are; they may come from a transplant donor. Source material: blood, either unsorted or a sorted T cell fraction (not recorded which). DNA for the CDR3: TGCAGCGTAGCCCACAGGGCCTTGAACACTGAAGCTTTCTTT. It encodes CSVAHRALNTEAFF.